This T cell receptor beta chain was found in a study of shared clonotypes between healthy human individuals (dated by TCRdb to the early 2020s). Regarding the study in general: Three men and a couple of women, aged 18 to 49 years, made up the cohort. Blood TCR repertoires of five healthy adults were deeply sequenced to estimate repertoire size and the extent of clonotype sharing between individuals. Per donor, three plates each were used for CD4 naive and CD4 memory, two for CD8 naive, and one for CD8 memory. To increase sequencing depth and limit assay-specific biases, different laboratories used diverse techniques to prepare libraries and sequence TCR repertoires. Each donor's leukapheresis produced roughly between roughly 0.85 and 9.5 billion PBMCs. What the work shows at the level of the full study, not this receptor alone: Compared with non-shared clonotypes, the clonotypes found in all four sorted-subset donors had higher generation probabilities. Pairwise subsampling indicated that sequencing depth was expected to affect the degree of clonotype sharing among donors. Roughly 5% of naive CD4, 3.5% of naive CD8, approximately 2.2% of memory CD4, and 0.35% to 0.5% of memory CD8 clonotypes were shared across a few donors. Because the study included only a small number of donors, the genetic and exposure-history diversity represented was limited. Even with the large sequencing depth, rarefaction of the sorted-subset datasets indicated that sequencing was incomplete. Estimated clonotype richness was generally larger for naive than for memory subsets. Sampling was restricted to blood, and TCR repertoires in tissue are likely to differ from TCR repertoires in blood.

A note on this clone: Its cognate antigen has yet to be identified. No base-level quality is on record; no much larger clone is a single base apart.

V loses 2 bases of germline sequence and J loses 6 bases, and the interval between the two ends is 14 bases. The cysteine opens and the phenylalanine closes a CDR3 of 14 amino acids. Left in the record is the CDR3 DNA by itself, 42 bases read in frame from the first base. For CDR1 and CDR2, the germline V gene (reference sequence) lists MNHNY and SVGAGI. Using the deep immunoSEQ assay, TCR CDR3 regions were amplified from genomic DNA by multiplex PCR. For each cell subset, the extracted genomic DNA was distributed evenly across all wells of several immunoSEQ 96-well plates, and each plate served as one replicate. For sorted subsets, each replicate PCR was loaded with 200 ng genomic DNA, equivalent to some 27,000 T cell genomes. Purified libraries were quantified with a Qubit 3.0 fluorometer, sized on a Bioanalyzer 2100, and re-quantified with the KAPA Library Quantification kit. A separate single-read 150-cycle Illumina NextSeq 550 flow cell was used to sequence each immunoSEQ 96-well plate. Per the source publication's procedure: Because the immunoSEQ output included only junctional sequences and no quality scores, the filtering could not be the same as the filtering used for full-length reads. To assign V/J genes and CDR3, sequences were annotated against IMGT germline references using PyIR, a Python wrapper for IgBLAST v1.9. Any read was removed if the V/J assignment was weak (E-value above 1e-6), the CDR3 was missing, or the read contained stop codons, out-of-frame junctions, or ambiguous translated residues. A V3J clonotype was defined by an identical inferred V gene, J gene, and CDR3 amino acid sequence. The percentage overlap between two repertoires was calculated by dividing the number of shared unique clonotypes by the size of the smaller repertoire. RTK rarefaction, the Chao1 estimator, and Recon v2.1 estimates of unobserved clonotypes were used to assess repertoire richness. Generation probabilities were computed with OLGA for all TCRbeta clonotypes obtained by the gDNA method from a handful of donors. This immuneACCESS table, as held by TCRdb, lists in-frame sequences with V and J called but not all clones. Of the missing ones, under half trace to an unresolved V gene in checked studies; the others have no known cause. V, J and clone size are those of that table, while D and trimming were read from the DNA. Across this sample there are some 2,500,000 clones, with about nine tenths seen only once. 0.3% to 0.45% of the sample comes from the top ten.

The donors were healthy, HIV-negative adults with no recently reported acute infections or vaccinations. Every donor was a Caucasian adult living in Nashville, Tennessee, USA. CD4+ T cells were enriched through magnetic negative selection, after which naive cells were positively selected on CD45RA and the remaining negative fraction served as the memory subset. After blood collection by leukapheresis, PBMCs were isolated using Ficoll-Histopaque density gradient centrifugation and then cryopreserved in the vapor phase of liquid nitrogen. Purity and quantity of every magnetically sorted T cell population were checked by analytical flow cytometry. Genomic DNA was isolated from every sorted fraction and measured by UV absorbance on a Nanodrop 2000c.

Here the chain combines TRBV6-6 and TRBJ2-7; D gene: possibly TRBD2, on 6 matching bases. Sequencing was performed on naive CD4+ T cells from PBMCs. The cell subset or site label corresponds to: CD45RA+ positively selected. This sequence originates from a man aged 18-30 years in good health. Some clones in this sample may be carry-over from other donors' samples. The base sequence is TGTGCCAGCAGTTACGACGGGAGTTTGGGCGAGCAGTACTTC. This yields the protein CASSYDGSLGEQYF.